Below, one T cell receptor (beta chain) is given with its context. No antigen is known for it. TCRdb re-derived calls from the 5' RACE reads in MiXCR, one entry per CDR3 protein. The sample has about 530,000 distinct CDR3 sequences, around 15% seen once. Healthy Caucasians supplied all donations. Trimming took 2 bases from V and 10 from J; bases not matched to a gene: 16. Germline CDR1 is DFQATT and CDR2 is SNEGSKA (reference sequence). The CDR3 covers 16 residues. This entry belongs to a study of identical twins. Broader study findings: Out-of-frame alpha sequences common to twins exhibited an excess of low generation probability. With monozygotic twins, out-of-frame TCR alpha sharing exceeded what models estimated. There is a chance that invariant MAIT and iNKT cells partially muddied zero-insertion analyses.

The same data also contributed to another study, on yellow fever vaccine responses in identical twins.

This TCR came from a woman between 18 and 30 years old in good health. V and J are TRBV20-1 and TRBJ2-5, with 10 bases fitting TRBD2. Source material: CD4+ T cells sorted from blood. The CDR3 DNA is TGCAGTGCTAGATACCAGACTAGCGGGCTCCGGGGTGTCCAGTACTTC. Translation: CSARYQTSGLRGVQYF.